The clone carrying this T cell receptor beta chain was seen many times. This specimen belongs to a study of early T cells in non-severe SARS-CoV-2 infection. Looked up from germline, CDR1 is MNHNS and CDR2 is SASEGT. V was cut by 5 bases and J by 7 bases, with 21 bases left in between. There are 15 residues in the CDR3. Attachment of unique molecular identifiers to individual cDNA molecules was performed. TCRdb redid the calling of the 5' RACE reads with MiXCR, one entry per CDR3 protein. The table shows tens of thousands of distinct CDR3 sequences, with around 12% occurring only once. This sequence was found in an adult who was a healthcare worker with PCR-confirmed SARS-CoV-2 infection or an uninfected control (not recorded which). The rearrangement joins TRBV6-1 to TRBJ2-7, with D uncertain. Sequenced material: whole blood. Written as DNA, the CDR3 is TGTGCCAGCAGTTACGAGGCATCGGGTATGGGAGAGCAGTACTTC. Its protein product is CASSYEASGMGEQYF.